The T cell receptor beta chain under discussion was sequenced for a study of control samples from healthy donors and cancer patients. Germline CDR1 and CDR2: ENHRY and SYGVKD. The CDR3 loop spans 14 amino acids. The germline V and J ends were trimmed by 0 bases and 4 bases, with 7 bases remaining between them. Method: immunoSEQ multiplex PCR; TCRdb's copy keeps in-frame clones and lacks some. The table includes over 150,000 clones, more than 85% detected once. The chain recombines TRBV10-3 with TRBJ1-5; D remains ambiguous. The specimen sequenced was blood. The clonotype originates from a woman aged 40 to 49 in good health. The CDR3 here is CAISESADNQPQHF. The DNA of the CDR3 is TGTGCCATCAGTGAGTCGGCAGATAATCAGCCCCAGCATTTT.